The rows below give T cell receptor beta chains drawn from one sample of a study of CD8+ T cells in alopecia areata. The repertoire was sequenced with immunoSEQ multiplex PCR; TCRdb's copy has only in-frame clones and lacks some. The sample records more than 150,000 clones, about three fifths being singletons. The sample consisted of CD8+ T cells sorted from blood, taken at week 24, from a patient treated with tofacitinib. Every receptor here comes from a human donor with alopecia areata. Each CDR3 is given with its conserved first and last residue. A D gene is named only where the DNA matches it firmly. For some rows the clone size is stated as once, few or many, or as a class when expanded; others skip it.

clone_size,v_call,d_call,j_call,cdr3_aa,cdr3_nt
-,TRBV9,-,TRBJ2-2,CASSVVEANTGELFF,TGTGCCAGCAGCGTAGTAGAAGCGAACACCGGGGAGCTGTTTTTT
-,TRBV2,-,TRBJ1-1,CASSPLGASTEAFF,TGTGCCAGCAGCCCCTTGGGGGCGTCGACTGAAGCTTTCTTT
-,TRBV15,-,TRBJ2-5,CATSRGEEETQYF,TGTGCCACCAGCAGAGGGGAGGAGGAGACCCAGTACTTC
-,TRBV30,TRBD1,TRBJ1-3,CAWRGTVSGNTIYF,TGTGCCTGGAGGGGGACAGTCTCTGGAAACACCATATATTTT
-,TRBV9,-,TRBJ2-1,CASSVGVPSYNEQFF,TGTGCCAGCAGCGTAGGGGTCCCGTCCTACAATGAGCAGTTCTTC
few,TRBV5-6,-,TRBJ1-5,CASSLAPSGQPQHF,TGTGCCAGCAGCTTAGCCCCCTCGGGTCAGCCCCAGCATTTT
-,TRBV5-1,-,TRBJ2-2,CASRAPDTGELFF,TGCGCCAGCAGAGCACCTGACACCGGGGAGCTGTTTTTT
once,TRBV30,-,TRBJ2-2,CAWSVIAGDNTGELFF,TGTGCCTGGAGTGTAATCGCAGGGGATAACACCGGGGAGCTGTTTTTT
-,TRBV7-9,-,TRBJ1-1,CASSLPVGGNTEAFF,TGTGCCAGCAGCCTGCCCGTTGGGGGGAACACTGAAGCTTTCTTT
-,TRBV2,-,TRBJ2-5,CASSMTSWETQYF,TGTGCCAGCAGCATGACTAGTTGGGAGACCCAGTACTTC
-,TRBV2,-,TRBJ2-2,CASKWGAGELFF,TGTGCCAGCAAGTGGGGCGCCGGGGAGCTGTTTTTT
-,TRBV2,-,TRBJ2-7,CASSEAPQGEREQYF,TGTGCCAGCAGTGAAGCGCCCCAGGGAGAGCGCGAGCAGTACTTC
few,TRBV7-9,TRBD1,TRBJ2-7,CASSLARTGYYEQYF,TGTGCCAGCAGCTTAGCGCGGACAGGGTACTACGAGCAGTACTTC
-,TRBV5-6,-,TRBJ2-7,CASSSQGRYEQYF,TGTGCCAGCAGCTCTCAGGGGCGCTACGAGCAGTACTTC
-,TRBV30,TRBD2,TRBJ2-1,CAWSWRGGSYNEQFF,TGTGCCTGGAGCTGGCGGGGGGGCTCCTACAATGAGCAGTTCTTC
-,TRBV5-1,-,TRBJ2-1,CASSPALQEQFF,TGCGCCAGCAGCCCGGCCTTACAAGAGCAGTTCTTC
-,TRBV5-1,-,TRBJ2-7,CASSLDTTYEQYF,TGCGCCAGCAGCTTGGATACGACCTACGAGCAGTACTTC
-,TRBV15,-,TRBJ2-7,CATSRDGSGADEQYF,TGTGCCACCAGCAGAGATGGGTCAGGGGCCGACGAGCAGTACTTC
-,TRBV9,-,TRBJ2-1,CASSAIPVSSYNEQFF,TGTGCCAGCAGCGCCATCCCAGTGAGCTCCTACAATGAGCAGTTCTTC
-,TRBV29-1,-,TRBJ1-1,CSVEDLGGHAFF,TGCAGCGTTGAAGATCTTGGGGGGCATGCTTTCTTT
few,TRBV2,-,TRBJ1-5,CASSESGQPQHF,TGTGCCAGCAGTGAATCAGGGCAGCCCCAGCATTTT
-,TRBV6-5,TRBD2,TRBJ2-5,CASSQGGQQETQYF,TGTGCCAGCAGCCAGGGAGGGCAGCAAGAGACCCAGTACTTC
-,TRBV27,TRBD2,TRBJ2-7,CASRRGVEQYF,TGTGCCAGCAGGCGGGGGGTCGAGCAGTACTTC
-,TRBV4-1,-,TRBJ1-2,CASSLLLWFGQKRHGYTF,TGCGCCAGCAGCCTTCTTCTTTGGTTCGGGCAGAAGCGACATGGCTACACCTTC
-,TRBV4-2,TRBD2,TRBJ2-6,CASSQDQLAGGVFGANVLTF,TGTGCCAGCAGCCAAGATCAACTAGCGGGGGGTGTTTTTGGGGCCAACGTCCTGACTTTC
few,TRBV4-1,-,TRBJ2-5,CASSPSGTGHQETQYF,TGCGCCAGCAGCCCAAGCGGGACAGGACATCAAGAGACCCAGTACTTC
-,TRBV4-1,TRBD1,TRBJ2-3,CASSRGQGTDTQYF,TGCGCCAGCAGCCGAGGACAGGGCACAGATACGCAGTATTTT
-,TRBV9,-,TRBJ1-2,CASSPDTVANYGYTF,TGTGCCAGCAGCCCTGACACCGTCGCGAACTATGGCTACACCTTC
-,TRBV1,-,TRBJ2-3,CTSSQLSGGPGTDTQYF,TGCACCAGCAGCCAACTTAGCGGGGGGCCGGGCACAGATACGCAGTATTTT
-,TRBV4-1,-,TRBJ1-2,CASSQDFRGLYGYTF,TGCGCCAGCAGCCAAGATTTCAGGGGACTATATGGCTACACCTTC
-,TRBV27,-,TRBJ1-2,CASSSPITGDYGYTF,TGTGCCAGCAGTTCCCCAATTACAGGAGACTATGGCTACACCTTC
few,TRBV7-9,-,TRBJ1-1,CASSLRETGNTEAFF,TGTGCCAGCAGCTTAAGAGAGACTGGGAACACTGAAGCTTTCTTT
-,TRBV5-1,TRBD2,TRBJ2-2,CASSDVAGLNTGELFF,TGCGCCAGCAGCGATGTAGCGGGCCTGAACACCGGGGAGCTGTTTTTT
-,TRBV11-2,-,TRBJ1-2,CASSLVVPGYTF,TGTGCCAGCAGCTTAGTGGTTCCAGGCTACACCTTC
-,TRBV19,-,TRBJ2-1,CASSIGSLEQFF,TGTGCCAGTAGTATAGGTTCACTTGAGCAGTTCTTC
-,TRBV27,TRBD1,TRBJ1-2,CASSPEQGYYGYTF,TGTGCCAGCAGTCCGGAACAGGGGTACTATGGCTACACCTTC
once,TRBV7-9,-,TRBJ2-7,CASSFRGATEQYF,TGTGCCAGCAGCTTCAGGGGTGCCACCGAGCAGTACTTC
once,TRBV7-9,-,TRBJ2-1,CASSLAVSGPYNEQFF,TGTGCCAGCAGCTTAGCGGTCAGCGGCCCCTACAATGAGCAGTTCTTC
-,TRBV7-9,-,TRBJ2-5,CASSQRDKTYQETQYF,TGTGCCAGCAGCCAGAGGGACAAAACGTACCAAGAGACCCAGTACTTC
-,TRBV12-5,TRBD1,TRBJ1-1,CASGLTGGGTEAFF,TGTGCTAGTGGTCTGACAGGGGGCGGCACTGAAGCTTTCTTT
-,TRBV4-1,TRBD1,TRBJ2-7,CASSQARGQGIYEQYF,TGCGCCAGCAGCCAGGCCCGTGGACAGGGGATCTACGAGCAGTACTTC
-,TRBV7-8,-,TRBJ2-6,CASSWYREGEGANVLTF,TGTGCCAGCAGCTGGTACAGGGAAGGGGAAGGGGCCAACGTCCTGACTTTC
-,TRBV25-1,-,TRBJ2-3,CASSGGTQYF,TGTGCCAGCAGTGGGGGTACGCAGTATTTT
-,TRBV27,-,TRBJ2-1,CASSFRANEQFF,TGTGCCAGCAGTTTTAGGGCCAATGAGCAGTTCTTC
few,TRBV5-1,-,TRBJ1-2,CASSPTGVGYTF,TGCGCCAGCAGCCCGACAGGTGTTGGCTACACCTTC
-,TRBV27,TRBD1,TRBJ2-3,CASSLSGTGGDTQYF,TGTGCCAGCAGTTTATCGGGGACAGGGGGGGATACGCAGTATTTT
-,TRBV27,TRBD1,TRBJ2-7,CASSRQGYEQYF,TGTGCCAGCAGCCGACAGGGGTACGAGCAGTACTTC
-,TRBV4-1,-,TRBJ1-5,CASSHGRNQPQHF,TGCGCCAGCAGTCACGGGCGCAATCAGCCCCAGCATTTT
once,TRBV10-3,-,TRBJ2-1,CATQDTDYNEQFF,TGTGCCACCCAGGACACCGACTACAATGAGCAGTTCTTC
few,TRBV5-1,-,TRBJ2-4,CASSPSGGVAKNIQYF,TGCGCCAGCAGCCCCTCCGGAGGGGTAGCCAAAAACATTCAGTACTTC